This T cell receptor beta chain originates from a study of OX40 agonist ivuxolimab in advanced cancers. Study background: Dose-escalation patients suffered from hepatocellular carcinoma, melanoma, renal cell or head and neck cancer. Of mixed ages from about 20 to 90 and averaging about 56 years, the group was roughly 85% male. Study observations and caveats: In the 0.1-3.0 mg/kg groups, partial responders showed among the lowest expansion. Mean expanded clone counts were higher in CD8+ than CD4+ T cells.

The length of the CDR3 is 16 residues. Trimming removed 4 bases from V and 0 bases from J; junction bases left unmatched: 8. Germline V gene data show CDR1 as MNHEY and CDR2 as SMNVEV (reference sequence). Notes on this clone: The target antigen is unknown.

Sequenced by immunoSEQ multiplex PCR; TCRdb stores in-frame clones only, minus some. The top ten hold less than 5.5% of the sample, which has around 97,000 clones, 70% to 85% seen once. This rearrangement joins TRBV27 to TRBJ1-1, with 7 positions matching TRBD1. Sequencing used CD4+ or CD8+ T cells sorted from blood, obtained in a trial of the OX40 agonist ivuxolimab. The sequence was obtained from an adult with an advanced solid tumor such as melanoma, head and neck, liver or kidney cancer. The CDR3 loop reads CASSSRTGAMNTEAFF. Written as DNA, the CDR3 is TGTGCCAGCAGTTCTAGGACAGGCGCCATGAACACTGAAGCTTTCTTT.